The present TCR beta chain was sequenced within a study of CD8 T cells in Susac syndrome (dated by TCRdb to about 2019). Background on the whole study: The study used repertoire sequencing to test whether antigen drove CD8+ T cell activation and differentiation in Susac syndrome. Clonality of the CD8+ T cell repertoire was compared between roughly twelve healthy donors, about 14 Susac syndrome patients and under 16 multiple sclerosis patients.

RNA was extracted using the RNeasy kit, and roughly 0.5 to 1 microgram was reverse transcribed with random hexamers. The immunoSEQ multiplex PCR assay, which covers 54 Vbeta and 13 Jbeta segments, was used to amplify TCR beta CDR3 regions. To correct PCR amplification bias, a synthetic template baseline was used for both primer optimization and computational correction. The authors' analysis ran thus. Only productive sequences were kept, with reads annotated to V, D and J genes according to IMGT and analyzed in immunoSEQ Analyzer. Clonality was calculated as one minus the Shannon entropy normalized by log2 of the number of productive unique sequences. For each patient and control, public and private clones were evaluated among the 100 most prevalent clones. A clone was defined as Susac-specific if it was absent from the healthy and MS cohorts, from 950 to 1,300 published viral clones and from other ImmuneACCESS disease sequences. In TCRdb, the public reads were trimmed at Q25 with fastp and aligned with MiXCR, with productive beta chains retained. For every CDR3 protein sequence, its rows merge into one entry that carries the most common genes and DNA. TCRdb, not the authors, supplied the V and J calls. The sample yields some 150,000 distinct CDR3 sequences; nearly 97% were counted once. Jointly, the top ten make up 0.15% of the sample.

Results and caveats for the whole study, not just this receptor: The number of individuals in the TCR sequencing and HLA analysis was acknowledged as relatively small.

Counted from cysteine to phenylalanine, this CDR3 has 15 amino acids. Only the CDR3 region is kept as DNA, spanning 45 bases read in frame from base 1. V was cut back by 3 bases and J by 5 bases, leaving a gap of 15 bases between them. The germline V gene (reference sequence) provides CDR1 SEHNR and CDR2 FQNEAQ. This clonotype appeared once. Its antigen is still unknown. No per-base quality is available; no much larger clone lies one base away. A single read is weak support. High-throughput TCR beta sequencing profiled peripheral blood CD8+ and CD4+ T cells from healthy donors, Susac syndrome patients and multiple sclerosis patients. Treatment-naive patients with stable or active relapsing-remitting disease fulfilling revised McDonald criteria were used as multiple sclerosis controls. Bulk CD8+ and CD4+ T cells were purified magnetically by negative isolation, whereas CD8+ TEMRA cells were enriched by FACS. Blood was collected in EDTA tubes and processed within 24 hours, with PBMCs isolated through density gradient centrifugation. PBMCs intended for TCR sequencing were frozen in liquid nitrogen and were later thawed in a 37 degrees C water bath. Purity of sorted or isolated CD4+, CD8+ and CD8+ TEMRA cells was at least 90%.

The sample consisted of CD8+ T cells from PBMCs. The sequence derives from a human donor with multiple sclerosis. The V gene is TRBV7-9 and the J gene is TRBJ2-3; D gene: possibly TRBD1, on 6 matching bases. The CDR3 loop reads CASSFYGTSRDTQYF. The DNA is as follows: TGTGCCAGCAGCTTTTATGGGACAAGTAGAGATACGCAGTATTTT.